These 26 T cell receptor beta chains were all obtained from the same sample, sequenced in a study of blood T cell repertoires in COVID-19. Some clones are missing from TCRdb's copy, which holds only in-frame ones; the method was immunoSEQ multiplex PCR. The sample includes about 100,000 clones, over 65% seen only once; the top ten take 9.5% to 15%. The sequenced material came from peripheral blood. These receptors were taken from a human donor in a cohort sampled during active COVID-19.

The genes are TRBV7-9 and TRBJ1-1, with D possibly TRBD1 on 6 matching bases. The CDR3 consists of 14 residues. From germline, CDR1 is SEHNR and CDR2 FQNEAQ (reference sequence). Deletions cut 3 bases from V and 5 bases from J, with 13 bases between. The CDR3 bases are TGTGCCAGCAGCTTGACAGGCGGGTGGACTGAAGCTTTCTTT. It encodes CASSLTGGWTEAFF.

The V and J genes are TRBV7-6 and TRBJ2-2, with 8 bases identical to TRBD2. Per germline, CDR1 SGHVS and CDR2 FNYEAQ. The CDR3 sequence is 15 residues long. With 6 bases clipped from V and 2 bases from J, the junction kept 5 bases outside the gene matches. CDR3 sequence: CASRVSGSNTGELFF. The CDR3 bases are TGTGCCAGCAGAGTCAGCGGGAGCAACACCGGGGAGCTGTTTTTT.

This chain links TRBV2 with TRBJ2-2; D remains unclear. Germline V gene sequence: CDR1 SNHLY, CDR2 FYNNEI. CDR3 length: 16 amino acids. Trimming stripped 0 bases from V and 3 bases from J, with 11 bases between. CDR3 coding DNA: TGTGCCAGCAGTGAAGCGCTTTACTACTACACCGGGGAGCTGTTTTTT. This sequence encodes CASSEALYYYTGELFF.

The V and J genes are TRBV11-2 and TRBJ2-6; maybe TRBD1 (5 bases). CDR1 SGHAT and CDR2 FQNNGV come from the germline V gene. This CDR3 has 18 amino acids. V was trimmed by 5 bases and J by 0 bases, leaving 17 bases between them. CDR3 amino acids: CASSPPTAQFSGANVLTF. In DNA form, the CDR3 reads TGTGCCAGCAGCCCTCCGACAGCCCAATTCTCTGGGGCCAACGTCCTGACTTTC.

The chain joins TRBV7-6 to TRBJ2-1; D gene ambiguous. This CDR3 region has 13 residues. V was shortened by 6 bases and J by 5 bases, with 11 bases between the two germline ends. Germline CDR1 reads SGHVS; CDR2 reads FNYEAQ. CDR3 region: CASRHPRNNEQFF. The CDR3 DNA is TGTGCCAGCAGACATCCCAGGAACAATGAGCAGTTCTTC.

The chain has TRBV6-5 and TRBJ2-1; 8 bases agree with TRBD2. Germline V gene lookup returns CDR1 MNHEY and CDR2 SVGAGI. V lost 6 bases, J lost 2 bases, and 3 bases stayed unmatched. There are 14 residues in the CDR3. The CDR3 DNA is TGTGCCAGCAGAAAGGGACTAGCCTACAATGAGCAGTTCTTC. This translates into CASRKGLAYNEQFF.

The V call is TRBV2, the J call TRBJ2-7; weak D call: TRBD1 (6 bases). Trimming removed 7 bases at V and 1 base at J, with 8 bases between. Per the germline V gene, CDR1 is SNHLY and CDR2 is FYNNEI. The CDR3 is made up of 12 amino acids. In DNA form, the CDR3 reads TGTGCCAGCAAGACAGGTTCCTACGAGCAGTACTTC. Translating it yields CASKTGSYEQYF.

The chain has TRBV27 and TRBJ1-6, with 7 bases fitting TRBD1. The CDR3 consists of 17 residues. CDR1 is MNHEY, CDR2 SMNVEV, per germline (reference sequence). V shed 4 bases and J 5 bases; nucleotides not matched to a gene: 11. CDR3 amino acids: CASSWGTSGTDNSPLHF. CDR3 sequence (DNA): TGTGCCAGCAGTTGGGGGACCTCCGGGACAGATAATTCACCCCTCCACTTT.

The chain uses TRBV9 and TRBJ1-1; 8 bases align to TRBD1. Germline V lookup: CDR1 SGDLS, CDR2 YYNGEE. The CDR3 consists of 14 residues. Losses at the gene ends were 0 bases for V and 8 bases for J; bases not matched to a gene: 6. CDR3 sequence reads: CASSVGPGGREAFF. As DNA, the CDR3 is TGTGCCAGCAGCGTAGGTCCAGGGGGCCGGGAAGCTTTCTTT.

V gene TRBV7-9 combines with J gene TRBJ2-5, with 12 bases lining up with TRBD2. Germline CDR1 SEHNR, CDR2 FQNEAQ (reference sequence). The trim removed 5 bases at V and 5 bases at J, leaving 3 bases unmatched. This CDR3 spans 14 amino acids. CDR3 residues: CASSDGTSGETQYF. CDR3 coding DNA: TGTGCCAGCAGCGACGGGACTAGCGGGGAGACCCAGTACTTC.

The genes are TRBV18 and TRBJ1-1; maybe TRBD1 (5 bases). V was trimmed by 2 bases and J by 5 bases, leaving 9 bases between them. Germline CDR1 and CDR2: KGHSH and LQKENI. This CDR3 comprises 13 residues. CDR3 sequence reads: CASSPAGPTEAFF. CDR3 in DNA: TGTGCCAGCTCACCAGCGGGACCTACTGAAGCTTTCTTT.

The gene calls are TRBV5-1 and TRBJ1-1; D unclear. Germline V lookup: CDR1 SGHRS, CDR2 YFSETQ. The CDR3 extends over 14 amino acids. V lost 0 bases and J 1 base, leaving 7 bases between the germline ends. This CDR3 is CASSLDRSNTEAFF. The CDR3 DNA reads TGCGCCAGCAGCTTGGACAGATCGAACACTGAAGCTTTCTTT.

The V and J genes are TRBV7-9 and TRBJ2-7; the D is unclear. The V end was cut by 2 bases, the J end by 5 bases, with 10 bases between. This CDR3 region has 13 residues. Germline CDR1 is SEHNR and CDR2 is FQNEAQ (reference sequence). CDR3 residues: CASSLSRGDEQYF. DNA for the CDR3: TGTGCCAGCAGCTTAAGTCGCGGCGACGAGCAGTACTTC.

The CDR3 loop reads CASSTGQGLQETQYF. In DNA form, the CDR3 reads TGTGCCAGCAGCACCGGACAGGGACTGCAAGAGACCCAGTACTTC. The gene calls are TRBV5-8 and TRBJ2-5; 8 nucleotides align to TRBD1. The CDR3 runs to 15 residues. Germline trimming cut 4 bases from V and 2 bases from J; bases unmatched to any gene: 7. The germline V gene has CDR1 SGHTS and CDR2 YDEGEE.

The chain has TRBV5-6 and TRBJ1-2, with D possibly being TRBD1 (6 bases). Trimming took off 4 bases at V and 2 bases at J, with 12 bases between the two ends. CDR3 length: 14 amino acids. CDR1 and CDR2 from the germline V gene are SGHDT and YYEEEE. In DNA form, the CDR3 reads TGTGCCAGCAGCCTAGACAGGAAGAACTATGGCTACACCTTC. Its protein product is CASSLDRKNYGYTF.

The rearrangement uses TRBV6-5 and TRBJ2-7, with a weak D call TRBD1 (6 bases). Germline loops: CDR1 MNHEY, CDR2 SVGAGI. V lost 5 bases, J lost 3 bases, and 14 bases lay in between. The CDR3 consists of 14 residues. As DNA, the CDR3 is TGTGCCAGCAGTAAATTAGGACAGCGCTACGAGCAGTACTTC. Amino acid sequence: CASSKLGQRYEQYF.

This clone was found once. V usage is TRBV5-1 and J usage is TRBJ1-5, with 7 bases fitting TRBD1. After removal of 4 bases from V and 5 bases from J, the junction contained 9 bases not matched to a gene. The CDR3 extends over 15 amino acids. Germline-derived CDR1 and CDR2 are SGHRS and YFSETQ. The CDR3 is CASSLGTEPYQPQHF. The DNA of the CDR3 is TGCGCCAGCAGCCTAGGGACAGAACCTTATCAGCCCCAGCATTTT.

The CDR3, as DNA: TGTGCCAGCAGCTCGGACAGGGACTATGGCTACACCTTC. The encoded protein is CASSSDRDYGYTF. The chain recombines TRBV7-9 with TRBJ1-2, with 8 bases identical to TRBD1. Germline CDR1 reads SEHNR; CDR2 reads FQNEAQ (reference sequence). V lost 4 bases and J lost 3; bases outside the gene matches: 1. CDR3 length equals 13 residues.

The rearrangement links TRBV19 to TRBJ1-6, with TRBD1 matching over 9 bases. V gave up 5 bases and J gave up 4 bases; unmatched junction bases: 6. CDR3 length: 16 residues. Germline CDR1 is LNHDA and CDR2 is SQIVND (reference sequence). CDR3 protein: CASSDAGTGYNSPLHF. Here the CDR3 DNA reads TGTGCCAGTAGTGACGCCGGGACAGGGTATAATTCACCCCTCCACTTT.

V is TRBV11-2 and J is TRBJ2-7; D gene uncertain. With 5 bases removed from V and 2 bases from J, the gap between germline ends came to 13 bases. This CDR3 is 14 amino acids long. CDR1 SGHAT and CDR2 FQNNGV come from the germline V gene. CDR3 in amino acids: CASSLQTGPYEQYF. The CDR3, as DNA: TGTGCCAGCAGCCTCCAGACGGGTCCCTACGAGCAGTACTTC.

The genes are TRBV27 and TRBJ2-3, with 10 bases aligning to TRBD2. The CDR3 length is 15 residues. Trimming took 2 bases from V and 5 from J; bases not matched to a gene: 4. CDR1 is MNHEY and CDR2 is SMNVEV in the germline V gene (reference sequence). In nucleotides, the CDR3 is TGTGCCAGCAGTTTAGCACTAGCGGGAATAGATACGCAGTATTTT. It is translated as CASSLALAGIDTQYF.

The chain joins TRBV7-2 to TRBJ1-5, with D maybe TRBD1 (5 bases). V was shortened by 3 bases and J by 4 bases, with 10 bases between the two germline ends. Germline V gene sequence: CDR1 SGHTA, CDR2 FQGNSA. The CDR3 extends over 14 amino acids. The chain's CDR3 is CASSFRQTNQPQHF. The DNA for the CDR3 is TGTGCCAGCAGCTTTCGACAGACGAATCAGCCCCAGCATTTT.

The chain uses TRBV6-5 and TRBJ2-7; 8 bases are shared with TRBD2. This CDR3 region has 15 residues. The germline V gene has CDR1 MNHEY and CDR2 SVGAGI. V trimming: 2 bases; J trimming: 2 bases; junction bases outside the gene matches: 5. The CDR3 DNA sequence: TGTGCCAGCAGTTACCGGGGGGGGATGGCCTACGAGCAGTACTTC. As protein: CASSYRGGMAYEQYF.

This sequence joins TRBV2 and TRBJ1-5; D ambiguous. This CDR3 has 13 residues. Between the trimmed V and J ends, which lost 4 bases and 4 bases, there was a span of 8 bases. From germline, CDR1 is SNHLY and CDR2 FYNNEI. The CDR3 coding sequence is TGTGCCAGCAGTGTTGAGGTAAATCAGCCCCAGCATTTT. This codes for CASSVEVNQPQHF.

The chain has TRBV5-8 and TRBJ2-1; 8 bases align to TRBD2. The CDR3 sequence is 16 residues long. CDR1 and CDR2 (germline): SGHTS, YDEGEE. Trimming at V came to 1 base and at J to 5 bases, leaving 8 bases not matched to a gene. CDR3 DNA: TGTGCCAGCAGCTTGATAAAGGGACTAGTGCACAATGAGCAGTTCTTC. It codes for CASSLIKGLVHNEQFF.

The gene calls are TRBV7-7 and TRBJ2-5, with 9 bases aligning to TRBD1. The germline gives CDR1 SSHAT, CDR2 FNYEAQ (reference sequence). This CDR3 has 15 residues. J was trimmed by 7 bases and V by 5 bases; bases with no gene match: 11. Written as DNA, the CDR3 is TGTGCCAGCAGCCCAGGGACAGGGCAGGGTGTGACCCAGTACTTC. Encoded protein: CASSPGTGQGVTQYF.